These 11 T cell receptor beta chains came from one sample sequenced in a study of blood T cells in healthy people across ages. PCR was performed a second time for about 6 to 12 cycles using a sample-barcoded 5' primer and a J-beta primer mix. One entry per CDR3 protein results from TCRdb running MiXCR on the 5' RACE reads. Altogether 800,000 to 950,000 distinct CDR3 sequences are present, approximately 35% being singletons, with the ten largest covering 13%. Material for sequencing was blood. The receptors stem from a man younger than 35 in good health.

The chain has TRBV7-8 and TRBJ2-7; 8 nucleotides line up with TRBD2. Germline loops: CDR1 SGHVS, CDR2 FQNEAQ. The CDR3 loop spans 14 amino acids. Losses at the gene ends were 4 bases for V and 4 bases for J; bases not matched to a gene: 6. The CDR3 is CASSSSGGHYEQYF. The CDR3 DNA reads TGTGCCAGCAGCTCGAGCGGGGGCCATTACGAGCAGTACTTC.

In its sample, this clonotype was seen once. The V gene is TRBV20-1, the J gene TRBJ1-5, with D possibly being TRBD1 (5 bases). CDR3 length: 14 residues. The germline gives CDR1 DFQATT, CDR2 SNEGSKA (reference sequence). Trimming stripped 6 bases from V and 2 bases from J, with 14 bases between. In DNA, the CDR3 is TGCAGTGCCCCCGTCGCGGGGGGCAATCAGCCCCAGCATTTT. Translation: CSAPVAGGNQPQHF.

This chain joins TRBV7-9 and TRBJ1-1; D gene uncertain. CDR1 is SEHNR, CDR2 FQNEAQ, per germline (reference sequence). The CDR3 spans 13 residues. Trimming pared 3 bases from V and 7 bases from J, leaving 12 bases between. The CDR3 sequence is CASSFPRTIEAFF. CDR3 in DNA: TGTGCCAGCAGCTTTCCCCGGACGATTGAAGCTTTCTTT. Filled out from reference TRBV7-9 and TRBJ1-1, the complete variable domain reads DTGVSQNPRHKITKRGQNVTFRCDPISEHNRLYWYRQTLGQGPEFLTYFQNEAQLEKSRLLSDRFSAERPKGSFSTLEIQRTEQGDSAMYLCASSFPRTIEAFFGQGTRLTVV.

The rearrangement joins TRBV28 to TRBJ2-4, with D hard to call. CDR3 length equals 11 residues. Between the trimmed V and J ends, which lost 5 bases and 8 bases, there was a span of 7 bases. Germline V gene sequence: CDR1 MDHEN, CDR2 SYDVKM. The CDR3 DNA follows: TGTGCCAGCAGTGGGGTGGACATTCAGTACTTC. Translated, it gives CASSGVDIQYF.

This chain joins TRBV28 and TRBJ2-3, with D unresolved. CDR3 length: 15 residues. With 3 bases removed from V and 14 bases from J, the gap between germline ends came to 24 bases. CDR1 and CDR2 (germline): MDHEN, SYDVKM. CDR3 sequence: CASSFQSAVRPRLYF. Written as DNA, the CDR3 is TGTGCCAGCAGTTTTCAGTCCGCGGTACGGCCTCGCCTGTATTTT. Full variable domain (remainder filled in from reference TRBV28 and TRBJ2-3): DVKVTQSSRYLVKRTGEKVFLECVQDMDHENMFWYRQDPGLGLRLIYFSYDVKMKEKGDIPEGYSVSREKKERFSLILESASTNQTSMYLCASSFQSAVRPRLYFGPGTRLTVL.

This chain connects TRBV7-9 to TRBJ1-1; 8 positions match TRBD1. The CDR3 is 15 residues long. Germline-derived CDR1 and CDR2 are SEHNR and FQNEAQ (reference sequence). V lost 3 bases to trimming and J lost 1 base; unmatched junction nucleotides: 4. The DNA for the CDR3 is TGTGCCAGCAGCTTGGGGGGACAGGCGAACACTGAAGCTTTCTTT. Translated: CASSLGGQANTEAFF.

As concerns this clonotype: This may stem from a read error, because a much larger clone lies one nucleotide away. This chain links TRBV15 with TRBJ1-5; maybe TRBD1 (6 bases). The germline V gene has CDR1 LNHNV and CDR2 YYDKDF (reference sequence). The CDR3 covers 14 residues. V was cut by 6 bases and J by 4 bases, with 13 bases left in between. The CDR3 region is CATSFRQENQPQHF. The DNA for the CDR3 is TGTGCCACCAGTTTCAGACAGGAGAATCAGCCCCAGCATTTT.

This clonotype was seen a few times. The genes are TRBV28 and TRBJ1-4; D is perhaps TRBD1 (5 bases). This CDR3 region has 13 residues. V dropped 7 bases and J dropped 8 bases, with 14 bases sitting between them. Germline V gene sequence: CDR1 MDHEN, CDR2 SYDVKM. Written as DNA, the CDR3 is TGTGCCAGCACCTGGGGGGTTGAAGAAAAACTGTTTTTT. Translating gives CASTWGVEEKLFF.

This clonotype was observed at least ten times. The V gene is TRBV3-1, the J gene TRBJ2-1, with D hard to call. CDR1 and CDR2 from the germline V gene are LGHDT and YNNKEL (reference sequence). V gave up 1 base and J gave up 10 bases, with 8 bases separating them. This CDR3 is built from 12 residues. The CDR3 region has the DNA TGTGCCAGCAGCCAAGCCCTCGGGGAGCAGTTCTTC. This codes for CASSQALGEQFF.

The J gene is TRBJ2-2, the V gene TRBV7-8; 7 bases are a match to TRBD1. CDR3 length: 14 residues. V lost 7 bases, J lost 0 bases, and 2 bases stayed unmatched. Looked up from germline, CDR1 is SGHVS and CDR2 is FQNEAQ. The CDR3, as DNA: TGTGCCAGCATTGGGACAGCGAACACCGGGGAGCTGTTTTTT. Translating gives CASIGTANTGELFF.

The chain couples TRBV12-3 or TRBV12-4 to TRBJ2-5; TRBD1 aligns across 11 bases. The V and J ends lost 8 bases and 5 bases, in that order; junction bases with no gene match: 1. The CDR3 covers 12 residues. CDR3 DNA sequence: TGTGCCAGCGGGGACAGGGGGGAGACCCAGTACTTC. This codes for CASGDRGETQYF.